Below are 29 T cell receptor beta chains sequenced from a single sample in a study of T cell clones after liver transplantation. Here immunoSEQ multiplex PCR was the method, and the copy in TCRdb shows in-frame clones only, minus some. The sample records tens of thousands of clones, 71% being singletons. The sample in question was CD4+ T cells from blood, obtained before liver transplant. The receptors were sampled from a human donor who received a liver transplant.

This clone turned up a few times. This chain connects TRBV30 to TRBJ1-6; tentatively, D is TRBD1 (5 bases). The germline V gene encodes CDR1 GTSNPN and CDR2 SVGIG (reference sequence). The CDR3 is 13 residues long. V gave up 4 bases and J gave up 6 bases, with 10 bases separating them. The CDR3 protein is CAWMGQGNSPLHF. Written as DNA, the CDR3 is TGTGCCTGGATGGGGCAGGGTAATTCACCCCTCCACTTT.

V is TRBV29-1 and J is TRBJ2-7, with D maybe TRBD2 (5 bases). Per the germline V gene, CDR1 is SQVTM and CDR2 is ANQGSEA. The CDR3 loop spans 13 amino acids. Trimming cost V 4 bases and J 1 base, with 11 bases left between them. CDR3 sequence: CSVVRTGSYEQYF. In DNA form, the CDR3 reads TGCAGCGTTGTCCGGACGGGATCCTACGAGCAGTACTTC.

V is TRBV6-5 and J is TRBJ2-6; a possible D gene is TRBD1 (5 bases). Looked up from germline, CDR1 is MNHEY and CDR2 is SVGAGI. Trimming stripped 7 bases from V and 3 bases from J, with 10 bases between. The CDR3 is 14 residues long. The CDR3 DNA reads TGTGCCAGCATCAGAGACAGTGGGGCCAACGTCCTGACTTTC. Amino acid sequence: CASIRDSGANVLTF.

This clone was seen just once. The gene calls are TRBV5-4 and TRBJ2-1, with D unclear. CDR1 is SGHNT and CDR2 is YYREEE in the germline V gene (reference sequence). The CDR3 spans 12 residues. Deletions cut 2 bases from V and 7 bases from J, with 7 bases between. The chain's CDR3 is CASSFTGNEQFF. The DNA of the CDR3 is TGTGCCAGCAGCTTCACCGGGAATGAGCAGTTCTTC.

The chain employs TRBV5-1 and TRBJ2-7; 7 positions agree with TRBD1. This CDR3 has 15 residues. Germline V lookup: CDR1 SGHRS, CDR2 YFSETQ. The V and J ends lost 2 bases and 6 bases, in that order; junction bases with no gene match: 11. CDR3: CASSFNGQAEGEQYF. The CDR3 DNA is TGCGCCAGCAGCTTTAACGGACAGGCTGAAGGCGAGCAGTACTTC. Full variable domain (missing parts from reference TRBV5-1 and TRBJ2-7): KAGVTQTPRYLIKTRGQQVTLSCSPISGHRSVSWYQQTPGQGLQFLFEYFSETQRNKGNFPGRFSGRQFSNSRSEMNVSTLELGDSALYLCASSFNGQAEGEQYFGPGTRLTVT.

The V call is TRBV5-4, the J call TRBJ2-1; weak D call: TRBD1 (10 bases). With 5 bases removed from V and 8 bases from J, the gap between germline ends came to 26 bases. The CDR3 sequence is 17 residues long. Germline V gene data show CDR1 as SGHNT and CDR2 as YYREEE (reference sequence). The CDR3, as DNA: TGTGCCAGCAGGAGACAGGGGGCCGCGCTAGCGGGGTATGAGCAGTTCTTC. This sequence encodes CASRRQGAALAGYEQFF.

The chain is built from TRBV10-3 and TRBJ2-7; the D gene is possibly TRBD2 (6 bases). Between the trimmed V and J ends, which lost 8 bases and 0 bases, there was a span of 20 bases. The CDR3 is 16 residues long. CDR1 is ENHRY, CDR2 SYGVKD, per germline. CDR3 nucleotides: TGTGCCATCCGGCCGGGCGGAGGGATTAGCTCCTACGAGCAGTACTTC. Translating it yields CAIRPGGGISSYEQYF.

In its sample, this clone was seen once. The chain links TRBV7-9 to TRBJ2-3, with 8 positions matching TRBD2. Per the germline V gene, CDR1 is SEHNR and CDR2 is FQNEAQ (reference sequence). The junction had 2 bases not matched to a gene; V was cut back by 1 base and J by 2 bases. This CDR3 spans 15 amino acids. The CDR3 coding sequence is TGTGCCAGCAGCTTAGGCGGGGGGACCACAGATACGCAGTATTTT. As protein: CASSLGGGTTDTQYF.

This clone was observed once. The chain combines TRBV5-1 with TRBJ1-6; D call uncertain. This CDR3 has 16 residues. Germline V CDR1 and CDR2: SGHRS, YFSETQ. The V and J ends lost 0 bases and 0 bases respectively, with 7 bases between them. The CDR3 DNA reads as TGCGCCAGCAGCTTGGAACAGACCTCCTATAATTCACCCCTCCACTTT. Its protein is CASSLEQTSYNSPLHF.

This chain uses TRBV18 with TRBJ1-3; D is uncertain. Between the trimmed V and J ends, which lost 2 bases and 0 bases, there was a span of 11 bases. The germline CDR1 and CDR2 sequences are KGHSH and LQKENI. The CDR3 consists of 16 residues. CDR3 loop: CASSPNSQTSGNTIYF. In DNA form, the CDR3 reads TGTGCCAGCTCACCAAACAGCCAAACCTCTGGAAACACCATATATTTT.

As for this clone: The sample carries other DNA sequences with the same CDR3. This chain uses TRBV11-3 with TRBJ2-3; 7 nucleotides align to TRBD1. The CDR3 loop spans 13 amino acids. Germline V lookup: CDR1 SGHNT, CDR2 YENEEA. V dropped 3 bases and J dropped 5; count of bases not matched to a gene: 2. The DNA of the CDR3 is TGTGCCAGCAGCTTGGACAGGCGAGATACGCAGTATTTT. It specifies CASSLDRRDTQYF.

V is TRBV23-1 and J is TRBJ1-3; 7 nucleotides match TRBD1. TRBV23-1 is an ORF for which the function is uncertain. CDR3 length: 17 amino acids. Trimming removed 4 bases from V and 0 bases from J; junction bases left unmatched: 9. The DNA for the CDR3 is TGCGCCAGCAGTCCAAGGGGGCAAGGGATCTCTGGAAACACCATATATTTT. Amino acid sequence: CASSPRGQGISGNTIYF.

This clone is deemed medium-sized. V gene TRBV18 combines with J gene TRBJ1-2; D not resolved. The V gene lost 0 bases and the J gene lost 0 bases, with 8 bases spanning the gap. The length of the CDR3 is 15 residues. Germline V gene sequence: CDR1 KGHSH, CDR2 LQKENI. CDR3 coding DNA: TGTGCCAGCTCACCACCGGCAGGAACTAACTATGGCTACACCTTC. Amino acids: CASSPPAGTNYGYTF.

The gene calls are TRBV29-1 and TRBJ2-7, with TRBD1 identical over 9 bases. CDR1 and CDR2 (germline): SQVTM, ANQGSEA. With V trimmed by 6 bases and J by 7 bases, 7 bases remained unmatched. The CDR3 is 12 amino acids. The CDR3 is CSVKGTGSEQYF. The DNA for the CDR3 is TGCAGCGTCAAAGGGACAGGGAGTGAGCAGTACTTC.

This chain links TRBV9 with TRBJ2-2, with a weak D call TRBD1 (6 bases). Per the germline V gene, CDR1 is SGDLS and CDR2 is YYNGEE. The V end lost 1 base, the J end lost 0 bases, and 10 bases lay between the germline ends. The length of the CDR3 is 16 residues. For the CDR3, the DNA is TGTGCCAGCAGCGTAACAGGGTATCCGAACACCGGGGAGCTGTTTTTT. Its translation is CASSVTGYPNTGELFF.

The genes are TRBV6-5 and TRBJ1-5; 7 nucleotides agree with TRBD1. V shed 0 bases and J 8 bases; nucleotides not matched to a gene: 7. The CDR3 has 15 residues. Per germline, CDR1 MNHEY and CDR2 SVGAGI. The CDR3 coding sequence is TGTGCCAGCAGTTACTCACACAGGGGTAATGAGCCCCAGCATTTT. Residues: CASSYSHRGNEPQHF.

This sequence joins TRBV19 and TRBJ1-5; TRBD1 matches at 8 bases. V dropped 7 bases and J dropped 7; count of bases not matched to a gene: 12. Germline values: CDR1 LNHDA, CDR2 SQIVND (reference sequence). This CDR3 contains 15 residues. Here the CDR3 DNA reads TGTGCCAGTACCCTGGGACAGGCCTCCAGACAGCCCCAGCATTTT. This codes for CASTLGQASRQPQHF. Full variable domain (rest looked up from reference TRBV19 and TRBJ1-5): DGGITQSPKYLFRKEGQNVTLSCEQNLNHDAMYWYRQDPGQGLRLIYYSQIVNDFQKGDIAEGYSVSREKKESFPLTVTSAQKNPTAFYLCASTLGQASRQPQHFGDGTRLSIL.

The rearrangement joins TRBV11-3 to TRBJ2-7, with D tentatively TRBD1 (5 bases). This CDR3 comprises 15 residues. Germline assignment: CDR1 SGHNT and CDR2 YENEEA. V was cut by 1 base and J by 1 base, with 11 bases left in between. The CDR3 spells CASSLGAGLSYEQYF. CDR3 in DNA: TGTGCCAGCAGCTTAGGGGCAGGGTTGTCCTACGAGCAGTACTTC.

The V and J genes are TRBV6-1 and TRBJ1-1; weak D call: TRBD1 (5 bases). From germline, CDR1 is MNHNS and CDR2 SASEGT. The CDR3 sequence is 14 residues long. Deletions cut 5 bases from V and 0 bases from J, with 10 bases between. CDR3 sequence reads: CASSRAGLNTEAFF. The CDR3 nucleotides read TGTGCCAGCAGTAGGGCAGGGCTGAACACTGAAGCTTTCTTT.

This chain uses TRBV2 with TRBJ2-1, with D perhaps matching TRBD1 (6 bases). The CDR3 extends over 16 amino acids. The ends were cut back, 3 bases at V and 0 bases at J, with 12 bases in the middle. CDR1 SNHLY and CDR2 FYNNEI come from the germline V gene. The CDR3 spells CASSDQGPGSYNEQFF. In DNA form, the CDR3 reads TGTGCCAGCAGTGATCAGGGGCCGGGCTCCTACAATGAGCAGTTCTTC.

The DNA for the CDR3 is TGTGCCAGCGGTGGGGTAGCGGGGGGTTCCTCCTACAATGAGCAGTTCTTC. Its translation is CASGGVAGGSSYNEQFF. V usage is TRBV6-1 and J usage is TRBJ2-1; 10 bases agree with TRBD2. Germline assignment: CDR1 MNHNS and CDR2 SASEGT. With 8 bases clipped from V and 0 bases from J, the junction kept 10 bases outside the gene matches. The CDR3 spans 17 residues.

This rearrangement joins TRBV11-2 to TRBJ1-1; a possible D gene is TRBD1 (5 bases). The germline gives CDR1 SGHAT, CDR2 FQNNGV. With 3 bases removed from V and 4 bases from J, the gap between germline ends came to 15 bases. The CDR3 loop spans 15 amino acids. The CDR3 nucleotides are TGTGCCAGCAGCTTTGGTAGGAGACAGTCCACTGAAGCTTTCTTT. Its translation: CASSFGRRQSTEAFF.

This chain links TRBV28 with TRBJ2-1; no clear D. Germline V lookup: CDR1 MDHEN, CDR2 SYDVKM. Deletions cut 1 base from V and 0 bases from J, with 10 bases between. CDR3 size: 16 residues. CDR3 sequence reads: CASSLLQTSSYNEQFF. CDR3 nucleotide sequence: TGTGCCAGCAGTTTATTACAGACGAGCTCCTACAATGAGCAGTTCTTC.

This sequence joins TRBV29-1 and TRBJ2-1; TRBD1 might be the D (6 bases). The CDR3 sequence is 13 residues long. Trimming removed 7 bases at V and 3 bases at J, with 13 bases between. From germline, CDR1 is SQVTM and CDR2 ANQGSEA. CDR3 amino acids: CSALGTNYNEQFF. The CDR3 nucleotides are TGCAGCGCCCTCGGGACAAACTACAATGAGCAGTTCTTC.

The chain recombines TRBV9 with TRBJ1-5; D ambiguous. This CDR3 region has 13 residues. Germline-derived CDR1 and CDR2 are SGDLS and YYNGEE. V shed 0 bases and J shed 4 bases, with 5 bases lying between them. The CDR3 protein is CASSVGPNQPQHF. As DNA, the CDR3 is TGTGCCAGCAGCGTAGGGCCAAATCAGCCCCAGCATTTT.

This clone counts as medium-sized. The chain couples TRBV9 to TRBJ1-1; 7 bases align to TRBD1. Trimming at V came to 4 bases and at J to 2 bases, leaving 8 bases not matched to a gene. The CDR3 is 15 residues long. Germline assignment: CDR1 SGDLS and CDR2 YYNGEE. Written as DNA, the CDR3 is TGTGCCAGCAGCCCTCAGGGACAGTTAAACACTGAAGCTTTCTTT. Its protein is CASSPQGQLNTEAFF.

The chain has TRBV30 and TRBJ1-1; TRBD1 matches at 7 bases. CDR3 length equals 13 residues. Germline lookup yields CDR1 GTSNPN and CDR2 SVGIG (reference sequence). The J segment lost 2 bases and the V segment lost 4 bases, leaving 4 bases of the junction unmatched. CDR3: CAWNNRGNTEAFF. The DNA of the CDR3 is TGTGCCTGGAACAACAGGGGAAACACTGAAGCTTTCTTT.

V is TRBV19 and J is TRBJ1-1; D gene unclear. Germline V gives CDR1 LNHDA, CDR2 SQIVND (reference sequence). CDR3 length: 12 amino acids. Trimming left V 2 bases short and J 7 bases short, with 8 bases between. This CDR3 is CASSISTHEAFF. CDR3 nucleotides: TGTGCCAGTAGTATAAGTACACATGAAGCTTTCTTT.

V is TRBV4-2 and J is TRBJ1-4, with D possibly being TRBD1 (5 bases). Trimming took 2 bases from V and 3 from J, leaving 13 bases between them. In germline, CDR1 is LGHNA, CDR2 YNFKEQ. The CDR3 contains 16 residues. DNA of the CDR3: TGTGCCAGCAGCCAATACTGGGGGACTCCTAATGAAAAACTGTTTTTT. Amino acids: CASSQYWGTPNEKLFF.